What follows is one TCR beta chain and its context. Its antigen is not known. It differs at one base from a far larger clone, so likely a read error. Lacking the conserved final phenylalanine or tryptophan, this CDR3 likely reflects a read error. The run depth of the assay was deep. Data came from immunoSEQ multiplex PCR; TCRdb stores just in-frame clones and leaves some out. The sample has nearly 500,000 clones, 76% seen once; the top ten hold 10% to 15%. The data are from a study of shared clonotypes between healthy human individuals. The overall study: Donor composition was two women and a few men, aged 18 to 49. General study results and limits: Clonotype sharing among donors was expected to depend on sequencing depth.

J was trimmed by 4 bases and V by 6 bases; bases with no gene match: 8. Germline values: CDR1 LNHNV, CDR2 YYDKDF (reference sequence). The CDR3 has 15 amino acids. The sample was PBMCs. The source is a woman aged 35 to 49 in good health. Some clones in this sample may be carry-over from other donors' samples. V gene TRBV15 combines with J gene TRBJ2-3; 9 nucleotides align to TRBD2. The CDR3 here is CATSIGGGEADTQYS. The CDR3 DNA sequence: TGTGCCACCAGTATCGGCGGGGGGGAGGCAGATACGCAGTATTCT.